This section outlines one TCR beta chain sequence together with its context. This clonotype was seen only a few times. Its antigen remains undetermined. Base quality data are lacking; no much larger clone is found one base away. The sample belongs to a study of blood T cells in healthy people across ages (dated by TCRdb to 2014 to 2015). As for the study more broadly: In model experiments, template switching captured roughly one uniquely barcoded TCR beta cDNA molecule for every two T cells. Donors were grouped into four age groups: young (average roughly 15 years), middle-aged (roughly 40), aged (roughly 67) and long-lived (around 82). For two donors (one aged 18 to 29 and one aged 80 or older), the study analyzed two additional independent replicas of 1 million unique cDNA reads from the same blood draw. Age-related changes in TCR beta repertoire diversity were measured in the study by deep sequencing normalized with unique cDNA molecular identifiers. General findings and caveats noted by the study authors: A strong correlation was found between observed TCR beta diversity and the percentage of naive T cells measured by flow cytometry. Observed TCR beta diversity per million T cells fell roughly linearly with age, and a significant reduction was already apparent by age around 39. Compared with the aged group, more naive CD4+ T cells, fewer expanded clones and increased TCR diversity were shown by the long-lived group, suggesting age selection. Because donor CMV infection status was unknown, age-related changes in expanded clonotypes were potentially confounded. Because profiling used bulk unsorted PBMCs, naive and antigen-experienced compartments could not be compared conclusively. Estimates of total diversity based on one million sequenced T cells were regarded as lower bounds and as underestimates.

The library came from 5' RACE. Instrument on record: Illumina HiSeq 2500. A second PCR of 7 to 11 cycles was performed with a sample-barcoded 5' primer and a J-beta primer mix. A template-switch 5' adaptor carrying 12 random nucleotides introduced a unique molecular identifier onto each TCR beta cDNA molecule. Each sample yielded at least 2.5 million CDR3-containing paired-end reads. All of the RNA was converted into first-strand cDNA using the Mint cDNA synthesis kit, with a TRBC-specific oligonucleotide serving as the primer. Following uracil-DNA glycosylase treatment, a first 18-cycle PCR with universal primers M1SS and BC2_uni_R was performed on all cDNA. As for how the authors treated the data: Each sample was normalized by randomly selecting 1 million high-quality reads, each carrying a distinct molecular identifier. Instead of being binned into consensus sequences, reads with shared molecular identifiers were discarded. MiTCR, run with a Q25 quality threshold and the strictest error-elimination algorithm, handled CDR3 identification, clonotype clustering and error correction. Lower-bound total TCR beta diversity was estimated with a nonparametric unseen species model using Euler transformation. TCRdb itself trimmed the public reads at Q25 with fastp, ran MiXCR and retained productive beta chains. Rows with a matching CDR3 protein are joined into one entry that keeps the most common DNA and genes. In this record, the V and J calls reflect TCRdb's handling and not the investigators' own analysis. This sample has more than 900,000 distinct CDR3 sequences in its table, and under 30% of those were observed once. The ten largest clones take up approximately 0.71% of the sample.

The approximately 39 donors, aged about 6 to 95 years, were systemically healthy Caucasian individuals from Russia. Around 10 milliliters of peripheral blood were collected from each donor into EDTA-treated Vacutainer tubes. PBMCs were isolated by Ficoll-Paque density-gradient centrifugation, with at least 6 million obtained per sample. Total RNA, at least 5.5 micrograms per sample, was extracted from PBMCs with Trizol reagent. The percentages of naive CD45RAhigh/CD27high T cells were determined by flow cytometry on a PBMC aliquot from every donor. The CDR3 covers 17 residues, taking in both the cysteine and the phenylalanine. Solely the CDR3 DNA is kept, with 51 bases framed from the first base. V trim: 7 bases; J trim: 4 bases; unmatched bases: 15. From the germline V gene, CDR1 is SGHTA and CDR2 is FQGTGA. The same sample was also used in a study of T cells of mothers and their children. As noted in the second study: Donors were nine systemically healthy Caucasian individuals: three mothers and their six children. cDNA synthesis consumed the entire amount of extracted RNA, loaded at 1.5 ug RNA in each 15 ul reaction. In the second PCR, the M1S primer added sample barcodes and 2-4 random nucleotides. Each mother yielded over 8.5 million TCR beta CDR3 reads and each child roughly 2.9 million reads. Thymic selection shapes the output of TCR recombination in a similar way in related and unrelated pairs, and inherited differences have a minor effect. Normalized repertoire overlap in related mother-child pairs was always slightly higher than in unrelated mother-child pairs, but the difference was never significant. With a sensitivity of roughly 93 clones per million clonotypes, no persistent microchimeric T cell clones were detected. Deep NGS was used in the study to compare the TCR beta repertoires of mothers and children and to look for features that separate related mother-child pairs from unrelated individuals. On average, the children were roughly 10 +/- 4 years old, while the mothers were about 40 +/- 4 years old. After adapters were ligated using NEBNext reagents, the libraries underwent 100+100 nt paired-end sequencing on an Illumina HiSeq 2000. To prevent cross-contamination, the mother and child libraries were prepared one month apart and sequenced in separate runs. Between 500,000 and 2,000,000 distinct TCR beta clonotypes were identified per donor. Naive TCR beta clonotypes were estimated from low-frequency clonotypes matched to each donor's FACS-determined naive share, without sorting.

The receptor's source is a girl aged 2-9 years in good health. This chain is built from TRBV7-3 and TRBJ2-5; TRBD1 fits 10 bases in the junction. The specimen sequenced was blood. Here the CDR3 is given as CASNSPPRDRGRETQYF. The DNA reads as follows: TGTGCCAGCAACTCCCCCCCCCGGGACAGGGGAAGAGAGACCCAGTACTTC.